The subject of this entry is one TCR beta chain. Its antigen is unknown. Attachment of unique molecular identifiers was made to individual cDNA molecules. TCRdb re-analysed the 5' RACE reads in MiXCR, keeping a single row per CDR3 protein. Here the sample spans 25,000 to 35,000 distinct CDR3 sequences, over 5% being singletons. The data were taken from a study of early T cells in non-severe SARS-CoV-2 infection. Broader study findings: In VDJdb matching, anti-spike CD8 responses were favored while private and CD4 specificities went missing.

The germline V gene encodes CDR1 MDHEN and CDR2 SYDVKM. Trimming removed 3 bases from V and 2 bases from J, with 14 bases in between. CDR3 size: 15 residues. The chain combines TRBV28 with TRBJ2-7; TRBD2 might be the D (5 bases). Source material: whole blood. The clonotype comes from an adult who was a healthcare worker with PCR-confirmed SARS-CoV-2 infection or an uninfected control (not recorded which). The CDR3 coding sequence is TGTGCCAGCAGTTTTTCCCCGAGGGTCGCCTACGAGCAGTACTTC. Its translation: CASSFSPRVAYEQYF.